This TCR beta chain is from a study of CD8 T cells in Susac syndrome. The V gene end was trimmed by 1 base and the J gene end by 4 bases; junction bases not matched to a gene: 17. This CDR3 has 20 residues. Germline CDR1 reads MNHEY; CDR2 reads SVGAGI. Control patients had untreated stable or active relapsing-remitting multiple sclerosis by revised McDonald criteria. The authors reverse transcribed roughly 0.5 to 1 ug RNA with random hexamers. An immunoSEQ multiplex PCR amplified TCR beta CDR3 over 54 Vbeta and 13 Jbeta. MiXCR was run by TCRdb on the immunoSEQ multiplex PCR reads, yielding one entry per CDR3 protein. The sample contains approximately 110,000 distinct CDR3 sequences, 85% to 95% of which appear only once.

The rearrangement joins TRBV6-5 to TRBJ2-3, with 10 bases identical to TRBD2. Sequencing used CD8+ T cells from PBMCs. The clonotype originates from a human donor with multiple sclerosis. This CDR3 is CASSYYGVLGAGGPPDTQYF. The CDR3 region has the DNA TGTGCCAGCAGTTACTACGGGGTTCTCGGAGCGGGAGGGCCGCCAGATACGCAGTATTTT.